Shown below are 32 T cell receptor beta chains from a single sample sequenced in a study of cytomegalovirus exposure and HLA in healthy donors. PCR was performed using 60 Vbeta and 13 Jbeta primers. Sequencing was performed with immunoSEQ multiplex PCR; in TCRdb, only in-frame clones are kept and a portion is missing. The top ten hold under 5% of the sample, which has 80,000 to 130,000 clones, roughly three quarters seen once. Material for sequencing was PBMCs. The receptors stem from a female donor in good health and CMV-seropositive.

This chain uses TRBV15 with TRBJ2-2; D uncertain. CDR1 is LNHNV and CDR2 is YYDKDF in the germline V gene (reference sequence). This CDR3 is 12 amino acids long. V dropped 5 bases and J dropped 6 bases, with 7 bases sitting between them. In nucleotides, the CDR3 is TGTGCCACCAGCCTACGGGCCGGGGAGCTGTTTTTT. It yields the protein CATSLRAGELFF.

The CDR3 DNA sequence: TGTGCCAGCAGCTCGGGGGACGGAGCCAGAGAGCAGTACTTC. The encoded protein is CASSSGDGAREQYF. The chain joins TRBV11-2 to TRBJ2-7; the D gene is possibly TRBD2 (6 bases). The CDR3 spans 14 residues. V was cut by 4 bases and J by 7 bases, with 17 bases left in between. Per germline, CDR1 SGHAT and CDR2 FQNNGV.

Of note for this clone: Germline is not matched at one junction end, which may reflect a read error. In DNA, the CDR3 is TGCAGCGTTAAACAAACCAAAAACAGTCAGTACTTC. This encodes CSVKQTKNSQYF. The rearrangement links TRBV29-1 to TRBJ2-4; D unclear. The germline V gene has CDR1 SQVTM and CDR2 ANQGSEA. The CDR3 spans 12 residues.

The sample holds one count of this clone. This chain uses TRBV4-1 with TRBJ1-4, with no clear D. The CDR3 runs to 16 residues. Germline values: CDR1 MGHRA, CDR2 YSYEKL. The V end lost 4 bases, the J end lost 3 bases, and 15 bases lay between the germline ends. The DNA for the CDR3 is TGCGCCAGCAGCCCAGATGGGCGGGCGGCTAATGAAAAACTGTTTTTT. Protein sequence: CASSPDGRAANEKLFF.

The chain employs TRBV7-8 and TRBJ2-2; D may be TRBD1 (7 bases). The germline V gene has CDR1 SGHVS and CDR2 FQNEAQ. The V and J ends lost 2 bases and 6 bases respectively, with 13 bases between them. The CDR3 consists of 15 residues. The CDR3 DNA reads TGTGCCAGCAGCTTACTAGACAGGGAGGCCGGGGAGCTGTTTTTT. It specifies CASSLLDREAGELFF.

J is TRBJ2-5 and V is TRBV4-1, with a weak D call TRBD2 (5 bases). From germline, CDR1 is MGHRA and CDR2 YSYEKL. V dropped 1 base and J dropped 11 bases, with 14 bases sitting between them. The CDR3 covers 13 residues. In nucleotides, the CDR3 is TGCGCCAGCAGCCAAGTGATGGCCTGGGAGCAGTACTTC. Protein: CASSQVMAWEQYF.

The J gene is TRBJ2-1, the V gene TRBV29-1; 8 nucleotides match TRBD2. Trimming took 8 bases from V and 6 from J; bases not matched to a gene: 6. The CDR3 loop spans 12 amino acids. Germline CDR1 reads SQVTM; CDR2 reads ANQGSEA. This CDR3 reads CSLPGGANEQFF. CDR3 nucleotide sequence: TGCAGCCTCCCCGGGGGGGCCAATGAGCAGTTCTTC.

This sequence joins TRBV7-8 and TRBJ1-2; no firm D call. The CDR3 is 14 amino acids. Trimming removed 5 bases from V and 8 bases from J, with 18 bases in between. CDR1 and CDR2 from the germline V gene are SGHVS and FQNEAQ. The CDR3, as DNA: TGTGCCAGCAGCCCGGCGGGCGGGCGCGGGGGCTACACCTTC. Its protein product is CASSPAGGRGGYTF.

This clone has a handful of counts. The rearrangement joins TRBV11-3 to TRBJ2-1; D is ambiguous. There are 13 residues in the CDR3. Trimming removed 5 bases at V and 5 bases at J, with 10 bases between. Looked up from germline, CDR1 is SGHNT and CDR2 is YENEEA. CDR3 sequence reads: CASSPRPDNEQFF. CDR3 in DNA: TGTGCCAGCAGCCCCAGGCCTGACAATGAGCAGTTCTTC. Variable domain in full (rest from reference TRBV11-3 and TRBJ2-1): EAGVVQSPRYKIIEKKQPVAFWCNPISGHNTLYWYLQNLGQGPELLIRYENEEAVDDSQLPKDRFSAERLKGVDSTLKIQPAELGDSAVYLCASSPRPDNEQFFGPGTRLTVL.

J is TRBJ2-5 and V is TRBV30; D perhaps matches TRBD2 (5 bases). In germline, CDR1 is GTSNPN, CDR2 SVGIG (reference sequence). V lost 0 bases, J lost 0 bases, and 8 bases lay in between. The CDR3 runs 14 residues. CDR3 amino acids: CAWSVGGNQETQYF. DNA for the CDR3: TGTGCCTGGAGTGTAGGAGGAAACCAAGAGACCCAGTACTTC.

The V and J genes are TRBV11-1 and TRBJ1-1, with D unresolved. CDR3 length: 14 residues. The V end was cut by 8 bases, the J end by 1 base, with 14 bases between. Germline CDR1 SGHAT, CDR2 FQDESV (reference sequence). CDR3 DNA: TGTGCCAGCGCGGCCGGACTTCCGAACACTGAAGCTTTCTTT. It translates to CASAAGLPNTEAFF. Full variable domain (remainder filled in from reference TRBV11-1 and TRBJ1-1): EAEVAQSPRYKITEKSQAVAFWCDPISGHATLYWYRQILGQGPELLVQFQDESVVDDSQLPKDRFSAERLKGVDSTLKIQPAELGDSAMYLCASAAGLPNTEAFFGQGTRLTVV.

The chain is built from TRBV30 and TRBJ1-5; 8 bases map to TRBD1. The V and J ends lost 3 bases and 2 bases, in that order; junction bases with no gene match: 3. Per germline, CDR1 GTSNPN and CDR2 SVGIG (reference sequence). The CDR3 spans 14 residues. The CDR3 coding sequence is TGTGCCTGGAGCCCACAGGGGGGCAATCAGCCCCAGCATTTT. The encoded protein is CAWSPQGGNQPQHF.

The V and J genes are TRBV5-1 and TRBJ2-7; D uncertain. Trimming took off 0 bases at V and 4 bases at J, with 8 bases between the two ends. CDR1 is SGHRS, CDR2 YFSETQ, per germline. This CDR3 region has 13 residues. CDR3 nucleotide sequence: TGCGCCAGCAGCTTGGTTACTTCGTACGAGCAGTACTTC. Translation: CASSLVTSYEQYF.

The chain couples TRBV19 to TRBJ2-7, with 8 bases lining up with TRBD1. This CDR3 region has 14 residues. Germline loops: CDR1 LNHDA, CDR2 SQIVND (reference sequence). The ends lost 10 bases at V and 5 bases at J; junction bases unmatched: 13. The CDR3: CATSHRQGYDEQYF. The CDR3 DNA is TGTGCCACCTCCCACCGACAGGGGTACGACGAGCAGTACTTC.

V is TRBV19 and J is TRBJ2-3, with 7 nucleotides matching TRBD2. The V and J ends lost 5 bases and 0 bases, in that order; junction bases with no gene match: 8. Per the germline V gene, CDR1 is LNHDA and CDR2 is SQIVND (reference sequence). This CDR3 region has 16 residues. This CDR3 reads CASSPRDYPSTDTQYF. CDR3 in DNA: TGTGCCAGTAGTCCTCGGGACTACCCTAGCACAGATACGCAGTATTTT.

The chain employs TRBV11-3 and TRBJ2-2; 12 bases match TRBD2. The CDR3 sequence is 19 residues long. J gave up 6 bases and V 5 bases, and 16 bases lay outside the gene matches. Germline V lookup: CDR1 SGHNT, CDR2 YENEEA. The CDR3 is CASSEGTSGRVYGAGELFF. For the CDR3, the DNA is TGTGCCAGCAGCGAAGGGACTAGCGGGCGGGTATACGGAGCCGGGGAGCTGTTTTTT. The complete variable domain, with remaining parts taken from reference TRBV11-3 and TRBJ2-2, reads EAGVVQSPRYKIIEKKQPVAFWCNPISGHNTLYWYLQNLGQGPELLIRYENEEAVDDSQLPKDRFSAERLKGVDSTLKIQPAELGDSAVYLCASSEGTSGRVYGAGELFFGEGSRLTVL.

V and J are TRBV11-2 and TRBJ2-5, with 14 positions matching TRBD2. Germline CDR1 reads SGHAT; CDR2 reads FQNNGV. This CDR3 is 14 amino acids long. The trim removed 4 bases at V and 10 bases at J, leaving 5 bases unmatched. CDR3 sequence: CASSSTSGRVVQYF. CDR3 DNA sequence: TGTGCCAGCAGCTCGACTAGCGGGAGGGTAGTCCAGTACTTC.

The J gene is TRBJ1-4, the V gene TRBV2; TRBD1 agrees at 8 bases. The V and J ends lost 5 bases and 8 bases, in that order; junction bases with no gene match: 7. The CDR3 contains 14 residues. Germline V gene lookup returns CDR1 SNHLY and CDR2 FYNNEI. The chain's CDR3 is CASSLDREDEKLFF. The CDR3 DNA reads TGTGCCAGCAGTCTGGACAGGGAGGACGAAAAACTGTTTTTT.

This rearrangement joins TRBV21-1 to TRBJ2-6; TRBD1, the D gene given by the table, was not confirmed from the DNA. TRBV21-1 counts as a pseudogene. The CDR3 covers 17 residues. CDR3: CASKTGERLSGANVLTF. The CDR3 nucleotides read TGTGCCAGCAAGACAGGGGAAAGACTCTCTGGGGCCAACGTCCTGACTTTC.

The chain combines TRBV29-1 with TRBJ2-7; 7 bases align to TRBD1. In germline, CDR1 is SQVTM, CDR2 ANQGSEA. The CDR3 is made up of 14 amino acids. V lost 5 bases to trimming and J lost 0 bases; unmatched junction nucleotides: 7. CDR3 in amino acids: CSVPKTGSSYEQYF. The CDR3 DNA follows: TGCAGCGTTCCGAAGACAGGGAGCTCCTACGAGCAGTACTTC.

The chain recombines TRBV5-1 with TRBJ1-6; 8 nucleotides match TRBD1. Germline values: CDR1 SGHRS, CDR2 YFSETQ. V lost 2 bases to trimming and J lost 5 bases; unmatched junction nucleotides: 6. This CDR3 comprises 16 residues. Here the CDR3 reads CASSFDRGRDNSPLHF. CDR3 in DNA: TGCGCCAGCAGCTTTGACAGGGGAAGGGATAATTCACCCCTCCACTTT.

Only a few counts were recorded for this clone. The chain employs TRBV29-1 and TRBJ2-5; 7 bases line up with TRBD2. This CDR3 contains 14 residues. Germline CDR1 and CDR2: SQVTM and ANQGSEA. The junction had 8 bases not matched to a gene; V was cut back by 2 bases and J by 5 bases. As DNA, the CDR3 is TGCAGCGTTGAATCCCGACTAGCTGGGGAGACCCAGTACTTC. It translates to CSVESRLAGETQYF.

This chain uses TRBV4-2 with TRBJ1-4, with D tentatively TRBD1 (5 bases). From germline, CDR1 is LGHNA and CDR2 YNFKEQ. The CDR3 runs 13 residues. Trimming pared 1 base from V and 10 bases from J, leaving 10 bases between. The CDR3 DNA follows: TGTGCCAGCAGCCAAGGGGGCTCGGGAAAACTGTTTTTT. It codes for CASSQGGSGKLFF.

This clone has just a few counts. The genes are TRBV5-1 and TRBJ2-5; 7 positions match TRBD1. Germline loops: CDR1 SGHRS, CDR2 YFSETQ. This CDR3 contains 14 residues. J gave up 5 bases and V 2 bases, and 6 bases lay outside the gene matches. CDR3 sequence (DNA): TGCGCCAGCAGCTTAGTGACAGGGTCGGAGACCCAGTACTTC. Translating gives CASSLVTGSETQYF.

The chain joins TRBV7-2 to TRBJ1-1; D perhaps matches TRBD1 (6 bases). The V and J ends lost 0 bases and 0 bases respectively, with 14 bases between them. CDR3 length: 17 amino acids. Germline lookup yields CDR1 SGHTA and CDR2 FQGNSA. The CDR3 bases are TGTGCCAGCAGCTTAGCGGTGACGGGACACCTGAACACTGAAGCTTTCTTT. This gives the protein CASSLAVTGHLNTEAFF.

The chain links TRBV30 to TRBJ1-1; TRBD1 matches at 10 bases. The CDR3 has 17 amino acids. V trimming: 0 bases; J trimming: 3 bases; junction bases outside the gene matches: 10. Germline loops: CDR1 GTSNPN, CDR2 SVGIG (reference sequence). This CDR3 reads CAWSVPGTGEGYTEAFF. The CDR3 DNA reads as TGTGCCTGGAGTGTACCTGGGACAGGGGAGGGGTACACTGAAGCTTTCTTT.

This chain joins TRBV19 and TRBJ2-5; D may be TRBD1 (5 bases). With 3 bases removed from V and 3 bases from J, the gap between germline ends came to 8 bases. The CDR3 length is 13 residues. The germline gives CDR1 LNHDA, CDR2 SQIVND (reference sequence). This CDR3 reads CASSMGREETQYF. CDR3 sequence (DNA): TGTGCCAGTAGTATGGGCAGGGAAGAGACCCAGTACTTC.

The chain couples TRBV21-1 to TRBJ2-7; TRBD1 is the table's D call and was not checked against the DNA. TRBV21-1 is labeled a pseudogene. This CDR3 spans 11 amino acids. The CDR3 is CIQHKGYEQYF. CDR3 in DNA: TGTATACAGCATAAGGGGTACGAGCAGTACTTC.

This chain uses TRBV7-9 with TRBJ2-5, with 9 bases identical to TRBD1. The CDR3 is 15 residues long. Germline-derived CDR1 and CDR2 are SEHNR and FQNEAQ (reference sequence). The J segment lost 4 bases and the V segment lost 5 bases, leaving 8 bases of the junction unmatched. CDR3 protein: CASSAGTGKVETQYF. DNA of the CDR3: TGTGCCAGCAGCGCCGGGACAGGGAAAGTAGAGACCCAGTACTTC.

This chain joins TRBV12-5 and TRBJ2-7; D gene ambiguous. This CDR3 comprises 13 residues. V lost 3 bases and J lost 3, with 9 bases in between. Germline V gene lookup returns CDR1 LGHNT and CDR2 FRNRAP. CDR3 in DNA: TGTGCTAGTGGTTTTTCTAACAGCTACGAGCAGTACTTC. It translates to CASGFSNSYEQYF.

This clone was detected once. The chain is built from TRBV11-2 and TRBJ2-1; D is undetermined. The CDR3 is 13 amino acids. Per the germline V gene, CDR1 is SGHAT and CDR2 is FQNNGV. The V end was cut by 1 base, the J end by 7 bases, with 8 bases between. The DNA for the CDR3 is TGTGCCAGCAGCTTAGTCGCGGAAAATGAGCAGTTCTTC. This translates into CASSLVAENEQFF.

The gene calls are TRBV7-8 and TRBJ2-1, with D possibly being TRBD2 (5 bases). The germline V and J ends were trimmed by 5 bases and 13 bases, with 12 bases remaining between them. In germline, CDR1 is SGHVS, CDR2 FQNEAQ. This CDR3 comprises 11 residues. CDR3 region: CASSPLSGQFF. In nucleotides, the CDR3 is TGTGCCAGCAGCCCCCTCAGCGGTCAGTTCTTC. The full variable domain, completed using reference TRBV7-8 and TRBJ2-1, is GAGVSQSPRYKVAKRGQDVALRCDPISGHVSLFWYQQALGQGPEFLTYFQNEAQLDKSGLPSDRFFAERPEGSVSTLKIQRTQQEDSAVYLCASSPLSGQFFGPGTRLTVL.